Listed here are 27 T cell receptor beta chains from one sample, sequenced in a study of lymphopenia after photon versus proton radiotherapy. Some clones are missing from TCRdb's copy, which holds only in-frame ones; the method was immunoSEQ multiplex PCR. There are tens of thousands of clones in the sample; under 95% occur only once, and about 3% lies in the top ten. Here the sequenced sample was peripheral blood, taken from a patient treated with photon-based radiotherapy. The receptors shown here come from a woman between 70 and 85 years old with pancreatic cancer.

The sample holds one count of this clone. The V gene is TRBV11-2, the J gene TRBJ2-3, with a tentative D call TRBD1 (6 bases). V gave up 0 bases and J gave up 2 bases, with 15 bases separating them. Germline V gene sequence: CDR1 SGHAT, CDR2 FQNNGV. The CDR3 extends over 17 amino acids. This CDR3 reads CASSLDLGTKITDTQYF. The CDR3 coding sequence is TGTGCCAGCAGCTTAGACTTAGGGACAAAAATCACAGATACGCAGTATTTT.

V is TRBV18 and J is TRBJ2-3; 7 nucleotides line up with TRBD1. J gave up 4 bases and V 2 bases, and 3 bases lay outside the gene matches. The CDR3 has 14 residues. Germline CDR1 reads KGHSH; CDR2 reads LQKENI. Written as DNA, the CDR3 is TGTGCCAGCTCACCAACAGGGACAGCAGATACGCAGTATTTT. Translated: CASSPTGTADTQYF.

The genes are TRBV7-9 and TRBJ1-1; 9 bases align to TRBD1. Per germline, CDR1 SEHNR and CDR2 FQNEAQ (reference sequence). The CDR3 is 17 residues long. J gave up 0 bases and V 5 bases, and 10 bases lay outside the gene matches. The CDR3 is CASSRGTGPPMNTEAFF. CDR3 sequence (DNA): TGTGCCAGCAGCCGAGGGACAGGGCCTCCCATGAACACTGAAGCTTTCTTT. Looking up the rest from reference TRBV7-9 and TRBJ1-1 gives the full variable domain: DTGVSQNPRHKITKRGQNVTFRCDPISEHNRLYWYRQTLGQGPEFLTYFQNEAQLEKSRLLSDRFSAERPKGSFSTLEIQRTEQGDSAMYLCASSRGTGPPMNTEAFFGQGTRLTVV.

The rearrangement links TRBV9 to TRBJ2-3; TRBD2 agrees at 7 bases. The CDR3 is 16 amino acids. Germline-derived CDR1 and CDR2 are SGDLS and YYNGEE. The V gene end was trimmed by 4 bases and the J gene end by 2 bases; junction bases not matched to a gene: 10. The CDR3 nucleotides are TGTGCCAGCAGCTCTAGGGAGGGATTCTCCACAGATACGCAGTATTTT. Encoded protein: CASSSREGFSTDTQYF.

The rearrangement joins TRBV19 to TRBJ2-2; D is unresolved. Germline V CDR1 and CDR2: LNHDA, SQIVND (reference sequence). V was shortened by 5 bases and J by 6 bases, with 7 bases between the two germline ends. The CDR3 runs to 12 residues. The CDR3: CASSFKSGELFF. The CDR3 region has the DNA TGTGCCAGTAGTTTCAAGTCCGGGGAGCTGTTTTTT. Complete variable domain (other parts from reference TRBV19 and TRBJ2-2): DGGITQSPKYLFRKEGQNVTLSCEQNLNHDAMYWYRQDPGQGLRLIYYSQIVNDFQKGDIAEGYSVSREKKESFPLTVTSAQKNPTAFYLCASSFKSGELFFGEGSRLTVL.

In its sample, this clone was seen once. The chain combines TRBV28 with TRBJ1-2; D unresolved. Germline CDR1 reads MDHEN; CDR2 reads SYDVKM. This CDR3 spans 15 amino acids. Trimming removed 2 bases from V and 2 bases from J, with 12 bases in between. For the CDR3, the DNA is TGTGCCAGCAGTTTAATTCGGTTCACCAACTATGGCTACACCTTC. Translated: CASSLIRFTNYGYTF.

The chain uses TRBV7-3 and TRBJ2-3; TRBD1 might be the D (5 bases). The CDR3 totals 14 residues. The V end lost 1 base, the J end lost 7 bases, and 12 bases lay between the germline ends. Germline CDR1 SGHTA, CDR2 FQGTGA. CDR3 sequence (DNA): TGTGCCAGCAGCTTAAGCCAGTCAGGGAATACGCAGTATTTT. This translates into CASSLSQSGNTQYF.

This chain links TRBV7-8 with TRBJ1-5; D is uncertain. This CDR3 has 13 amino acids. V was pared by 2 bases and J by 5 bases, with 7 bases between. Per the germline V gene, CDR1 is SGHVS and CDR2 is FQNEAQ. The DNA of the CDR3 is TGTGCCAGCAGCTTACGAGCGGATCAGCCCCAGCATTTT. It is translated as CASSLRADQPQHF.

CDR3 region: CSVESGGAKNIQYF. CDR3 bases: TGCAGCGTTGAGTCCGGTGGAGCCAAAAACATTCAGTACTTC. The rearrangement links TRBV29-1 to TRBJ2-4; D not certain. Germline V CDR1 and CDR2: SQVTM, ANQGSEA. The V end was cut by 3 bases, the J end by 0 bases, with 9 bases between. This CDR3 comprises 14 residues.

V and J are TRBV7-3 and TRBJ2-3; 10 bases map to TRBD2. Germline assignment: CDR1 SGHTA and CDR2 FQGTGA. With 4 bases clipped from V and 6 bases from J, the junction kept 13 bases outside the gene matches. CDR3 length: 17 amino acids. DNA of the CDR3: TGTGCCAGCAGCTACGCCTTGCCTAGCGGGGGTCCCGATACGCAGTATTTT. Translation gives CASSYALPSGGPDTQYF.

V and J are TRBV15 and TRBJ1-4; 7 nucleotides match TRBD1. The CDR3 has 14 residues. Germline lookup yields CDR1 LNHNV and CDR2 YYDKDF (reference sequence). With V trimmed by 3 bases and J by 6 bases, 4 bases remained unmatched. The CDR3 nucleotides read TGTGCCACCAGCAGCAGGGGGTATGATGAAAAACTGTTTTTT. Protein: CATSSRGYDEKLFF.

The chain has TRBV19 and TRBJ2-7, with TRBD1 as a possible D gene (5 bases). Germline V gene lookup returns CDR1 LNHDA and CDR2 SQIVND (reference sequence). The CDR3 is 14 amino acids. V lost 6 bases and J 0 bases, leaving 12 bases between the germline ends. The CDR3, as DNA: TGTGCCAGTAGCCCGACAGTGAGCTCCTACGAGCAGTACTTC. Amino acid sequence: CASSPTVSSYEQYF.

The genes are TRBV15 and TRBJ2-2; no firm D call. The CDR3 covers 16 residues. Germline V gene data show CDR1 as LNHNV and CDR2 as YYDKDF (reference sequence). Trimming pared 1 base from V and 1 base from J, leaving 10 bases between. CDR3 coding DNA: TGTGCCACCAGCAGAGCCAGGACGCTGAACACCGGGGAGCTGTTTTTT. Translation: CATSRARTLNTGELFF. The full variable domain, its missing parts supplied by reference TRBV15 and TRBJ2-2, is DAMVIQNPRYQVTQFGKPVTLSCSQTLNHNVMYWYQQKSSQAPKLLFHYYDKDFNNEADTPDNFQSRRPNTSFCFLDIRSPGLGDTAMYLCATSRARTLNTGELFFGEGSRLTVL.

V gene TRBV11-1 combines with J gene TRBJ2-7, with D possibly being TRBD1 or TRBD2 (5 bases each). The ends were cut back, 2 bases at V and 1 base at J, with 9 bases in the middle. This CDR3 is 14 amino acids long. Germline CDR1 reads SGHAT; CDR2 reads FQDESV (reference sequence). The CDR3 protein is CASSLTEGSYEQYF. DNA of the CDR3: TGTGCCAGCAGCTTAACCGAGGGGTCCTACGAGCAGTACTTC.

This chain links TRBV19 with TRBJ1-2, with a tentative D call TRBD1 (6 bases). CDR3 length: 11 amino acids. Germline CDR1 is LNHDA and CDR2 is SQIVND (reference sequence). With 7 bases removed from V and 9 bases from J, the gap between germline ends came to 12 bases. The CDR3 here is CASTGVESYTF. Here the CDR3 DNA reads TGTGCCAGTACAGGGGTCGAAAGCTACACCTTC. Full variable domain (missing parts from reference TRBV19 and TRBJ1-2): DGGITQSPKYLFRKEGQNVTLSCEQNLNHDAMYWYRQDPGQGLRLIYYSQIVNDFQKGDIAEGYSVSREKKESFPLTVTSAQKNPTAFYLCASTGVESYTFGSGTRLTVV.

The chain employs TRBV7-9 and TRBJ2-5; 7 bases are a match to TRBD2. The CDR3 length is 15 residues. V lost 4 bases, J lost 8 bases, and 13 bases stayed unmatched. Germline V gene sequence: CDR1 SEHNR, CDR2 FQNEAQ (reference sequence). CDR3 in DNA: TGTGCCAGCAGCTCGACTAGCAGCGGGGCTGAAACCCAGTACTTC. Translated, it gives CASSSTSSGAETQYF.

The chain is built from TRBV28 and TRBJ2-5; TRBD1 matches at 8 bases. Germline trimming cut 3 bases from V and 5 bases from J; bases unmatched to any gene: 8. The CDR3 has 15 residues. The germline V gene has CDR1 MDHEN and CDR2 SYDVKM. The CDR3 DNA reads TGTGCCAGCAGTTTGGCCGGACAGGGAAGGGAGACCCAGTACTTC. It encodes CASSLAGQGRETQYF.

This sequence joins TRBV5-1 and TRBJ1-5; a weak D match, TRBD1 (5 bases). Germline V gene lookup returns CDR1 SGHRS and CDR2 YFSETQ. CDR3 length: 14 residues. Between the trimmed V and J ends, which lost 0 bases and 8 bases, there was a span of 12 bases. The CDR3 protein is CASSLGGLREPQHF. CDR3 DNA: TGCGCCAGCAGCTTGGGGGGCCTAAGGGAGCCCCAGCATTTT.

The rearrangement uses TRBV5-1 and TRBJ1-3; D possibly corresponds to TRBD1 (5 bases). V was pared by 2 bases and J by 2 bases, with 11 bases between. This CDR3 comprises 15 residues. Germline V gene data show CDR1 as SGHRS and CDR2 as YFSETQ. The CDR3 is CASSLIAGTGNTIYF. CDR3 in DNA: TGCGCCAGCAGCTTAATTGCAGGGACTGGAAACACCATATATTTT.

The table lists this clone with a few counts. The J gene is TRBJ1-4, the V gene TRBV25-1; D call uncertain. The CDR3 is 14 residues long. Trimming removed 3 bases from V and 5 bases from J, with 10 bases in between. Germline V CDR1 and CDR2: MGHDK, SYGVNS. The CDR3 region has the DNA TGTGCCAGCAGTGACAGAGAGAAAAATGAAAAACTGTTTTTT. Translated, it gives CASSDREKNEKLFF.

CDR3 in DNA: TGTGCCAGCAGCCTGGAGGGACAGGGAAGCTATGGCTACACCTTC. Amino acid sequence: CASSLEGQGSYGYTF. This sequence joins TRBV7-8 and TRBJ1-2, with 9 bases aligning to TRBD1. The length of the CDR3 is 15 residues. Germline V lookup: CDR1 SGHVS, CDR2 FQNEAQ. The V gene end was trimmed by 5 bases and the J gene end by 4 bases; junction bases not matched to a gene: 8.

The V call is TRBV19, the J call TRBJ2-2; 12 nucleotides line up with TRBD2. The V gene's germline CDR1 is LNHDA and CDR2 SQIVND (reference sequence). The ends lost 6 bases at V and 5 bases at J; junction bases unmatched: 10. This CDR3 is built from 17 residues. In DNA form, the CDR3 reads TGTGCCAGTAGGTCGACTAGCGGGAGAGTAAGGACCGGGGAGCTGTTTTTT. It encodes CASRSTSGRVRTGELFF.

The V call is TRBV6-1, the J call TRBJ2-1; possible D gene TRBD2, 5 bases. V lost 6 bases, J lost 7 bases, and 7 bases lay in between. CDR3 length: 11 amino acids. Per the germline V gene, CDR1 is MNHNS and CDR2 is SASEGT. As DNA, the CDR3 is TGTGCCAGCAGGGAGGTAAATGAGCAGTTCTTC. Protein product: CASREVNEQFF.

J is TRBJ2-3 and V is TRBV5-6; 9 nucleotides align to TRBD2. The CDR3 runs 15 residues. The trim removed 0 bases at V and 5 bases at J, leaving 4 bases unmatched. The germline V gene has CDR1 SGHDT and CDR2 YYEEEE. In nucleotides, the CDR3 is TGTGCCAGCAGCTTGGTGGCAGCGGGAGGAGATACGCAGTATTTT. Translating gives CASSLVAAGGDTQYF.

The rearrangement links TRBV2 to TRBJ2-7; TRBD2 agrees at 8 bases. This CDR3 has 15 residues. The V gene's germline CDR1 is SNHLY and CDR2 FYNNEI. V shed 7 bases and J 7 bases; nucleotides not matched to a gene: 15. In DNA form, the CDR3 reads TGTGCCAGCATACGAACAGGACTAGCAGTCTGGGAGCAGTACTTC. This gives the protein CASIRTGLAVWEQYF.

The rearrangement joins TRBV6-5 to TRBJ2-5; D is unclear. Germline V lookup: CDR1 MNHEY, CDR2 SVGAGI. CDR3 length: 13 amino acids. V dropped 2 bases and J dropped 5 bases, with 9 bases sitting between them. In nucleotides, the CDR3 is TGTGCCAGCAGTTACCGTGTCGGGGAGACCCAGTACTTC. Amino acids: CASSYRVGETQYF.

This chain joins TRBV7-9 and TRBJ1-1; 8 bases are shared with TRBD1. Germline CDR1 is SEHNR and CDR2 is FQNEAQ (reference sequence). This CDR3 has 16 amino acids. J was trimmed by 5 bases and V by 1 base; bases with no gene match: 9. The CDR3 is CASSLGQGLVVTEAFF. In nucleotides, the CDR3 is TGTGCCAGCAGCTTAGGACAGGGGCTCGTGGTAACTGAAGCTTTCTTT.